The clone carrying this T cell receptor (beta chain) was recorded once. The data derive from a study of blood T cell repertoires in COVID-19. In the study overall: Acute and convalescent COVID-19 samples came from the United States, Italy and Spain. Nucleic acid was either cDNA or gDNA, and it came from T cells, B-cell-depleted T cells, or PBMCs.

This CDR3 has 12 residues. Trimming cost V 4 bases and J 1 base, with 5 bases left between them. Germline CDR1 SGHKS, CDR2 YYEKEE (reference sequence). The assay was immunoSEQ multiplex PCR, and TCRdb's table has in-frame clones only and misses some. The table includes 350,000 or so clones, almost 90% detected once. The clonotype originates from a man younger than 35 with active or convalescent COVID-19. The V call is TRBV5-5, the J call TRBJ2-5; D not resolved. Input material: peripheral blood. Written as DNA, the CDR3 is TGTGCCAGCAGCCCCCTCCAAGAGACCCAGTACTTC. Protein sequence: CASSPLQETQYF.